This record looks at one TCR beta chain sequence and its context. The germline gives CDR1 SNHLY, CDR2 FYNNEI. V dropped 5 bases and J dropped 0; count of bases not matched to a gene: 7. The CDR3 is 16 residues long. The data were obtained in a study of T cell changes during pregnancy in multiple sclerosis. Generated by immunoSEQ multiplex PCR, the TCRdb table keeps only in-frame clones and is missing some. The sample yields around 130,000 clones, 80% to 95% seen once. The specimen was peripheral blood, collected before pregnancy. The source of this sequence is a female donor with multiple sclerosis, enrolled in a pregnancy study. This sequence joins TRBV2 and TRBJ1-3; 7 nucleotides align to TRBD1. The DNA of the CDR3 is TGTGCCAGCAGTTATTCTGGACAGGACTCTGGAAACACCATATATTTT. Protein: CASSYSGQDSGNTIYF.